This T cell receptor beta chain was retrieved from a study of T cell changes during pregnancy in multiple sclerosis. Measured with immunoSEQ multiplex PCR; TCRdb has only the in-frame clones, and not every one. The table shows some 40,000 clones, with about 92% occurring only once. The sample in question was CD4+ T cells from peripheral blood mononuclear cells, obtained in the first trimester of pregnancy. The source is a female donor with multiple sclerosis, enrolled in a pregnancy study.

The CDR3 here is CASSLAPTGSSYEQYF. CDR3 nucleotides: TGTGCCAGCAGCTTAGCCCCGACAGGGAGCTCCTACGAGCAGTACTTC. The chain joins TRBV7-9 to TRBJ2-7; TRBD1 agrees at 7 bases. This CDR3 has 16 residues. V dropped 0 bases and J dropped 0; count of bases not matched to a gene: 5. Germline CDR1 SEHNR, CDR2 FQNEAQ (reference sequence).